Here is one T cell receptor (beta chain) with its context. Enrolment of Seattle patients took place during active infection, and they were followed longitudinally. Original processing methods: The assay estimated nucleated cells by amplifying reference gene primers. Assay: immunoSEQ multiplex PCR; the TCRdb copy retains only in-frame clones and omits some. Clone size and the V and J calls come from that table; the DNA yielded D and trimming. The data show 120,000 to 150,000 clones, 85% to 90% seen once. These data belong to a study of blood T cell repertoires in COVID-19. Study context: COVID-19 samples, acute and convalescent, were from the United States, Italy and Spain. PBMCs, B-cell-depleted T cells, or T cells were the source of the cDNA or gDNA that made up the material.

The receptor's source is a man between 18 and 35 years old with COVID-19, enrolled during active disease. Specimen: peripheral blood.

For the CDR3, the DNA is TGTGCCAGTAGTCTCGGGACAGACTATGGCTACACCTTC. Its protein product is CASSLGTDYGYTF. The chain has TRBV19 and TRBJ1-2; 7 bases agree with TRBD1. Germline assignment: CDR1 LNHDA and CDR2 SQIVND (reference sequence). The CDR3 totals 13 residues. After removal of 5 bases from V and 3 bases from J, the junction contained 3 bases not matched to a gene.